These T cell receptor beta chains were read from a single sample in a study of spatial heterogeneity in lung cancer. TCRdb ran MiXCR on the 5' RACE reads and lists one entry per CDR3 protein. The table has about 45,000 distinct CDR3 sequences, approximately 22% seen once. This specimen consisted of PBMCs, obtained at follow-up. The receptor source for this set is a female donor with early-stage non-small cell lung cancer. CDR3s include the opening cysteine and the closing phenylalanine or tryptophan. A D gene is named only where the DNA matches it firmly. Clone size appears in some rows only: once, few, many, or a class for an expanded clone.

.	few	TRBV6-2/TRBV6-3	TRBJ2-7	TGTGCCAGCAGTCCTCGGAACTACGAGCAGTACTTC	CASSPRNYEQYF
TRBD1	many	TRBV15	TRBJ2-3	TGTGCCACCAGCACAAGACAGGGGGCAGATACGCAGTATTTT	CATSTRQGADTQYF
TRBD1	few	TRBV19	TRBJ2-4	TGTGCCAGTAGTATCCCCGGGACAGGGAGTGCGTACTTC	CASSIPGTGSAYF
TRBD2	.	TRBV19	TRBJ2-1	TGTGCCAGTAGTATGGAACTAGCGCTTTACAATGAGCAGTTCTTC	CASSMELALYNEQFF
TRBD1	many	TRBV12-3/TRBV12-4	TRBJ2-5	TGTGCCAGCAGTTCCCGACAGGGGTTGGAGACCCAGTACTTC	CASSSRQGLETQYF
TRBD1	many	TRBV7-3	TRBJ2-5	TGTGCCAGCAGCTACCATACAGGGGGGACAGAGACCCAGTACTTC	CASSYHTGGTETQYF
TRBD1	few	TRBV12-3/TRBV12-4	TRBJ1-4	TGTGCCAGCAGTTCCCCAGGGGGTAGAGGTGAAAAACTGTTTTTT	CASSSPGGRGEKLFF
.	.	TRBV7-6	TRBJ2-2	TGTGCCAGCAGCTTAACATGGACCGGGGAGCTGTTTTTT	CASSLTWTGELFF
TRBD1	few	TRBV29-1	TRBJ1-2	TGCAGCGGACTACAGGGGAACTATGGCTACACCTTC	CSGLQGNYGYTF
.	.	TRBV9	TRBJ1-4	TGTGCCAGCAGCGCGGGTTTAGATGGTGAAAAACTGTTTTTT	CASSAGLDGEKLFF
TRBD2	few	TRBV20-1	TRBJ2-1	TGCAGTGCTCCCACTAGCGGGAGGCACAATGAGCAGTTCTTC	CSAPTSGRHNEQFF
.	.	TRBV29-1	TRBJ2-1	TGCAGCGTTCCCCGGGGACATCCTGAGGGCGAGCAGTTCTTC	CSVPRGHPEGEQFF
TRBD1	few	TRBV9	TRBJ2-3	TGTGCCAGCAGCCTTCCTGGCTCCGGGACAGGGACTACAGATACGCAGTATTTT	CASSLPGSGTGTTDTQYF
TRBD1	.	TRBV29-1	TRBJ1-2	TGCAGCGTTGGTGGACAGGGAGACTATGGCTACACCTTC	CSVGGQGDYGYTF
.	few	TRBV5-4	TRBJ2-5	TGTGCCAGCAGCTTAGGCAACCAAGAGACCCAGTACTTC	CASSLGNQETQYF
TRBD2	many	TRBV7-6	TRBJ2-2	TGTGCCAGCAGTCTAGCGGGAGTTGACACCGGGGAGCTGTTTTTT	CASSLAGVDTGELFF
TRBD1	.	TRBV6-5	TRBJ2-3	TGTGCCAGCAGTAGTCCCGGGACAGGGGGCAAGGTCACAGATACGCAGTATTTT	CASSSPGTGGKVTDTQYF
TRBD2	few	TRBV3-1	TRBJ2-3	TGTGCCAGCAGCCAAGAAGCGGGAGTCACAGATACGCAGTATTTT	CASSQEAGVTDTQYF
TRBD2	.	TRBV9	TRBJ2-7	TGTGCCAGCACCGGGGGGTACGAGCAGTACTTC	CASTGGYEQYF
.	.	TRBV7-2	TRBJ2-3	TGTGCCAGCAGCTTAGAATTGGTAGACACAGATACGCAGTATTTT	CASSLELVDTDTQYF
.	few	TRBV12-5	TRBJ2-1	TGTGCTAGTGGTTTGGCGCAAGGCCGAGGCAATGAGCAGTTCTTC	CASGLAQGRGNEQFF
TRBD2	.	TRBV3-1	TRBJ2-3	TGTGCCAGCAGCCAAGCGGGGAAGCGGGACACAGATACGCAGTATTTT	CASSQAGKRDTDTQYF
.	.	TRBV5-6	TRBJ2-5	TGTGCCAGCAGCTCGACGGGCCAGGAGACCCAGTACTTC	CASSSTGQETQYF
TRBD1	few	TRBV29-1	TRBJ2-3	TGCAGCGCCGAGGGACAGGGGGCGGCAGATACGCAGTATTTT	CSAEGQGAADTQYF
.	.	TRBV10-3	TRBJ2-3	TGTGCCATCAGTTCTCGACAGGTGGGAGATACGCAGTATTTT	CAISSRQVGDTQYF
.	many	TRBV20-1	TRBJ1-1	TGCAGTGCCCCGTCGGGCATGAACACTGAAGCTTTCTTT	CSAPSGMNTEAFF
.	many	TRBV19	TRBJ2-7	TGTGCCAGTAGAGCGCTGGGGACCTACGAGCAGTACTTC	CASRALGTYEQYF
.	.	TRBV3-1	TRBJ1-4	TGTGCCAGCAGCCAACCTCAGGAGGGAGCTAGGGAAAAACTGTTTTTT	CASSQPQEGAREKLFF
.	.	TRBV10-1	TRBJ2-3	TGCGCCAGCAGTGACGGTGGGATCGCAGATACGCAGTATTTT	CASSDGGIADTQYF
.	.	TRBV2	TRBJ1-5	TGTGCCAGCAGTGACAGGGACAGCAATCAGCCCCAGCATTTT	CASSDRDSNQPQHF
.	.	TRBV5-1	TRBJ2-7	TGCGCCAGCAGCTTGGACAGGGAGGGAGAGCAGTACTTC	CASSLDREGEQYF
.	.	TRBV6-6	TRBJ1-5	TGTGCCAGCGGGGGCACAGGGTACAATCAGCCCCAGCATTTT	CASGGTGYNQPQHF
.	few	TRBV5-1	TRBJ2-2	TGCGCCAGCAGCTTGGCCACGACTTCAGTCACCGGGGAGCTGTTTTTT	CASSLATTSVTGELFF
TRBD1	.	TRBV5-4	TRBJ1-6	TGTGCCAGCAGCTTAGGGGACAGGGGGAATTCACCCCTCCACTTT	CASSLGDRGNSPLHF
TRBD2	few	TRBV7-2	TRBJ2-3	TGTGCCAGCAGCTTGGGACTAGCGGGAGGAATGGATACGCAGTATTTT	CASSLGLAGGMDTQYF
TRBD2	few	TRBV20-1	TRBJ2-7	TGCAGTTGCGGGAGGGCCGCTTACTACGAGCAGTACTTC	CSCGRAAYYEQYF
.	.	TRBV7-6	TRBJ2-1	TGTGCCAGCAGCTTAGACAACCGGGGGGAGCAGTTCTTC	CASSLDNRGEQFF
TRBD2	few	TRBV9	TRBJ2-2	TGTGCCAGCAGTTTAGCGGGACTAGCTAACACCGGGGAGCTGTTTTTT	CASSLAGLANTGELFF
.	few	TRBV6-5	TRBJ1-6	TGTGCCAGCGGCCGCCCTAGTAAGGGAGGGAATTCACCCCTCCACTTT	CASGRPSKGGNSPLHF
.	once	TRBV20-1	TRBJ2-3	TGCAGTGCCCGAGCCAGGGGAGTGGCAGATACGCAGTATTTT	CSARARGVADTQYF
TRBD2	many	TRBV12-5	TRBJ2-1	TGTGCTAGTGGTTTGCGGTTAGCGGGGATTCTCGATGAGCAGTTCTTC	CASGLRLAGILDEQFF
TRBD2	.	TRBV13	TRBJ2-1	TGTGCCAGCACCCTGGGACTAGCGGGGGGCGGCTCCTACAATGAGCAGTTCTTC	CASTLGLAGGGSYNEQFF
.	few	TRBV20-1	TRBJ2-1	TGCAGTGCTAGACAGGGCTCCCGGTTTCCAATTGAGCAGTTCTTC	CSARQGSRFPIEQFF
.	few	TRBV11-2	TRBJ1-2	TGTGCCAGCAGCCGAGGACGGCAATATGGCTACACCTTC	CASSRGRQYGYTF
.	.	TRBV7-3	TRBJ2-1	TGTGCCAGCAGCTTAACCGGGGCCGCGGTGAGACAGTTCTTC	CASSLTGAAVRQFF
.	few	TRBV9	TRBJ2-5	TGTGCCAGCAGCGAGCAGGCCTTTGGGACCCAGTACTTC	CASSEQAFGTQYF
.	medium-sized	TRBV11-2	TRBJ2-4	TGTGCCAGCAGCTTCCCTCGGGGGGCAACACTAGCCAAAAACATTCAGTACTTC	CASSFPRGATLAKNIQYF
.	.	TRBV6-6	TRBJ1-1	TGTGCCAGCAGTCCCCCAGGGCGAACTGAAGCTTTCTTT	CASSPPGRTEAFF
TRBD2	.	TRBV5-4	TRBJ2-2	TGTGCCAGCAGCCTGCCCCAAGCGCGGGGGAGCGGGGAGCTGTTTTTT	CASSLPQARGSGELFF
TRBD1	many	TRBV5-6	TRBJ1-2	TGTGCCAGCAGCTTAGGGACAGTGGATGGCTACACCTTC	CASSLGTVDGYTF
.	.	TRBV4-1	TRBJ2-1	TGCGCCAGCAGCCTGACCCGCGAGGAGCAGTTCTTC	CASSLTREEQFF
.	many	TRBV7-9	TRBJ2-2	TGTGCCAGCAGCCTCCGGGGGATCACCGGGGAGCTGTTTTTT	CASSLRGITGELFF
.	.	TRBV6-2/TRBV6-3	TRBJ2-7	TGTGCCAGCAGTTACCCAGTTAGAGACGAGCAGTACTTC	CASSYPVRDEQYF
.	few	TRBV18	TRBJ1-1	TGTGCCAGCTCACCACCGTACGAAGGGGAGAGAACTTTCTTT	CASSPPYEGERTFF
.	few	TRBV6-6	TRBJ2-6	TGTGCCAGCAGTGCGCAACGGGGGAGATCTGGGGCCAACGTCCTGACTTTC	CASSAQRGRSGANVLTF
TRBD2	.	TRBV7-2	TRBJ2-1	TGTGCCAGCAGAAACCGACTAGCGGGAGATTTGGGGCAGTTCTTC	CASRNRLAGDLGQFF
.	few	TRBV12-5	TRBJ2-3	TGTGCTAGTGTAATTTCTTTTACGGGGGGCAAATACACAGATACGCAGTATTTT	CASVISFTGGKYTDTQYF
.	few	TRBV20-1	TRBJ1-4	TGCAGTGCTAGAGATCGGGCAGGGGCCGGCCAGAAACTGTTTTTT	CSARDRAGAGQKLFF